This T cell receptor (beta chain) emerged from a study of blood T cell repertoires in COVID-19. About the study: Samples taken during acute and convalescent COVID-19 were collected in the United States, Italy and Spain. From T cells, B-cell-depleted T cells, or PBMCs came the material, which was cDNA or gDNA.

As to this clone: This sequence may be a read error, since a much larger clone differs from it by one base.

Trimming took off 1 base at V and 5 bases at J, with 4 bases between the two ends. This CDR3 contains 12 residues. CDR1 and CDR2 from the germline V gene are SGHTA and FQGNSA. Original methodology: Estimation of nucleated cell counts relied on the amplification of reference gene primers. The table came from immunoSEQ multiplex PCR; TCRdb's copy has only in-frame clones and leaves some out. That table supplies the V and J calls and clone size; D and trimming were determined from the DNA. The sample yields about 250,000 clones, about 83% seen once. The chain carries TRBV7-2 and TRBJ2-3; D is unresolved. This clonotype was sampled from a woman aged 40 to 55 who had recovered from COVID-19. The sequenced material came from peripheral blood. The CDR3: CASSLVVDTQYF. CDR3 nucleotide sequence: TGTGCCAGCAGCTTAGTAGTAGATACGCAGTATTTT. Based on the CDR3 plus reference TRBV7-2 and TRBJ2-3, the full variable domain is GAGVSQSPSNKVTEKGKDVELRCDPISGHTALYWYRQSLGQGLEFLIYFQGNSAPDKSGLPSDRFSAERTGGSVSTLTIQRTQQEDSAVYLCASSLVVDTQYFGPGTRLTVL.